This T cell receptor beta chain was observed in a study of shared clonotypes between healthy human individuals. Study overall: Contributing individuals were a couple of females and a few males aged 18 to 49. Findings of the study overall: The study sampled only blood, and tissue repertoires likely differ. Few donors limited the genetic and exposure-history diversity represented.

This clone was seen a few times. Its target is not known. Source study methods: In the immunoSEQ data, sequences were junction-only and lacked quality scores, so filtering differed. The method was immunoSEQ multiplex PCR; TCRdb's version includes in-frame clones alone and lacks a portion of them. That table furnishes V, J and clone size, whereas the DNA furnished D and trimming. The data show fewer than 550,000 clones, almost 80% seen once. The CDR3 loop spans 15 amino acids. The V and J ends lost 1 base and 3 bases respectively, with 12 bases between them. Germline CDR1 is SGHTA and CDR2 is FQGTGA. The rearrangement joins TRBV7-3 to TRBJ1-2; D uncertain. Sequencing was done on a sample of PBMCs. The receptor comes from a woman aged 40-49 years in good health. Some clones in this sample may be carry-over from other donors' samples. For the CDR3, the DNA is TGTGCCAGCAGCTTAAGTAACATATGGGACTATGGCTACACCTTC. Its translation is CASSLSNIWDYGYTF.